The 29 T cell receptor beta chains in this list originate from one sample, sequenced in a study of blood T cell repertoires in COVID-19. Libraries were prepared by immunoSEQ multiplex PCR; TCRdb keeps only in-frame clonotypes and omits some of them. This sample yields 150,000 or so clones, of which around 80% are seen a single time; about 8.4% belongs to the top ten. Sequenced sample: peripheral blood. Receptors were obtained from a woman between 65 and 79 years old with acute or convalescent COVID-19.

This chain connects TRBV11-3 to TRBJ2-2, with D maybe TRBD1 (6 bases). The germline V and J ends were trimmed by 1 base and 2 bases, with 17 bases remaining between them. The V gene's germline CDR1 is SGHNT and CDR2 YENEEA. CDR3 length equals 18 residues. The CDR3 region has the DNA TGTGCCAGCAGCTTAGTATTGGGCAAGGGGGAAAACACCGGGGAGCTGTTTTTT. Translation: CASSLVLGKGENTGELFF.

The CDR3 coding sequence is TGTGCCAGCAGTGATCGACAGTTCATTAACTATGGCTACACCTTC. It yields the protein CASSDRQFINYGYTF. The chain is built from TRBV2 and TRBJ1-2; maybe TRBD1 (5 bases). The CDR3 sequence is 15 residues long. V lost 3 bases to trimming and J lost 1 base, with 12 bases between them. Germline CDR1 SNHLY, CDR2 FYNNEI.

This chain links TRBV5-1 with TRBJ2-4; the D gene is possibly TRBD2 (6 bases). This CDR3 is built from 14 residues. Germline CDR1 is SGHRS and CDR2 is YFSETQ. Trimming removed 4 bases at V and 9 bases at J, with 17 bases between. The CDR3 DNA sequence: TGCGCCAGCAGCCTAAAGACACTGGGAGGCATTCAGTACTTC. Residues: CASSLKTLGGIQYF.

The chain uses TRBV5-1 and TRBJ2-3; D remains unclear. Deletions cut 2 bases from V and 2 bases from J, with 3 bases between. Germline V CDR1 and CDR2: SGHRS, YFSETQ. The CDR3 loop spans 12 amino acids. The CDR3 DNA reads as TGCGCCAGCAGCTTCAACACAGATACGCAGTATTTT. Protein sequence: CASSFNTDTQYF.

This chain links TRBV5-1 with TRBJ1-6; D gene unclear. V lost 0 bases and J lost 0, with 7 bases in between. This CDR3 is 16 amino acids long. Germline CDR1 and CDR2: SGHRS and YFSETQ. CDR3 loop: CASSLGLSSYNSPLHF. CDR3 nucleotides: TGCGCCAGCAGCTTGGGACTGAGCTCCTATAATTCACCCCTCCACTTT.

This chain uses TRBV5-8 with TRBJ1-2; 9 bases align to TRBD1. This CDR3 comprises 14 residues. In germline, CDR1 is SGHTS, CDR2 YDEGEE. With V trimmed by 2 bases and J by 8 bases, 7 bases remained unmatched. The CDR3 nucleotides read TGTGCCAGCAGCTTTAACAGGGGGCGTTGGGGCTACACCTTC. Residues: CASSFNRGRWGYTF.

Here the CDR3 DNA reads TGTGCCAGCTCGCCTGGAGATGGCTACACCTTC. Protein: CASSPGDGYTF. The chain joins TRBV18 to TRBJ1-2; the D is unclear. V dropped 6 bases and J dropped 6 bases, with 8 bases sitting between them. Germline V gives CDR1 KGHSH, CDR2 LQKENI. CDR3 length equals 11 residues. The variable domain in full, completed from reference TRBV18 and TRBJ1-2, reads NAGVMQNPRHLVRRRGQEARLRCSPMKGHSHVYWYRQLPEEGLKFMVYLQKENIIDESGMPKERFSAEFPKEGPSILRIQQVVRGDSAAYFCASSPGDGYTFGSGTRLTVV.

CDR3 in DNA: TGCAGCGTTGAAGGTGATAGCGGGAGGGCCGGGGAGCAGTACTTC. It is translated as CSVEGDSGRAGEQYF. V is TRBV29-1 and J is TRBJ2-7; 11 positions match TRBD2. Unmatched junction bases numbered 9, after V lost 1 base and J lost 7 bases. This CDR3 has 15 residues. In germline, CDR1 is SQVTM, CDR2 ANQGSEA.

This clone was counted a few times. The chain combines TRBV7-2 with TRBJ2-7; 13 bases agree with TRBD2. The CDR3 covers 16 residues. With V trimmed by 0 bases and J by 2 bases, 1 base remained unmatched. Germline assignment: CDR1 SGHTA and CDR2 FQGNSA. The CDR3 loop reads CASSLAGTSGAYEQYF. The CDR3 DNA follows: TGTGCCAGCAGCTTAGCCGGGACTAGCGGGGCCTACGAGCAGTACTTC.

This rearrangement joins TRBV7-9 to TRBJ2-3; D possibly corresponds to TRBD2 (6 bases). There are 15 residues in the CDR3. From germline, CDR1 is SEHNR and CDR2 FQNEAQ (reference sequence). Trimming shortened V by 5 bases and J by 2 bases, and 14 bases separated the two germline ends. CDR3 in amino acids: CASSPRGGTTDTQYF. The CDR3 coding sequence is TGTGCCAGCAGCCCGCGGGGCGGGACCACAGATACGCAGTATTTT.

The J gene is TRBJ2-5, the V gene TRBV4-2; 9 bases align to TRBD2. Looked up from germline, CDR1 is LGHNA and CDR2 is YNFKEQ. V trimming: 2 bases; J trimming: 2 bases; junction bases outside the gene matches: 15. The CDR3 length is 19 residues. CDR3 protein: CASSQNAGGLGLGQETQYF. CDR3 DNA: TGTGCCAGCAGCCAAAACGCGGGGGGGCTTGGGCTAGGGCAAGAGACCCAGTACTTC.

In DNA form, the CDR3 reads TGTGCCAGTAGTATCTATGGGACAGGGGCCCAAGAGACCCAGTACTTC. Translation: CASSIYGTGAQETQYF. V is TRBV19 and J is TRBJ2-5, with 10 bases fitting TRBD1. This CDR3 region has 16 residues. V trimming: 3 bases; J trimming: 1 base; junction bases outside the gene matches: 5. Germline V gene data show CDR1 as LNHDA and CDR2 as SQIVND (reference sequence).

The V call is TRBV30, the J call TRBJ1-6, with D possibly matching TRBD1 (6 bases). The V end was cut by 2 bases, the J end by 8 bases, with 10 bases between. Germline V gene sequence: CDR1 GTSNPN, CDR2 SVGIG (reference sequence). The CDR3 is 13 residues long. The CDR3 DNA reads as TGTGCCTGGAGTACAAGGGGGTATTCACCCCTCCACTTT. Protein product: CAWSTRGYSPLHF.

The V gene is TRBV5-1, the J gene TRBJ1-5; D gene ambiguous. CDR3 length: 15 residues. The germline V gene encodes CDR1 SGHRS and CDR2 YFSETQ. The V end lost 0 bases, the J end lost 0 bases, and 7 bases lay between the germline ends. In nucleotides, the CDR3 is TGCGCCAGCAGCTTGGGCGACACTAGCAATCAGCCCCAGCATTTT. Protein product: CASSLGDTSNQPQHF.

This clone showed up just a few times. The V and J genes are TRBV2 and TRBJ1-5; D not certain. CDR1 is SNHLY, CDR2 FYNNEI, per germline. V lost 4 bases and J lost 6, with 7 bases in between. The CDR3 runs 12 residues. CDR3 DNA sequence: TGTGCCAGCAGTGTGGAGGGTCAGCCCCAGCATTTT. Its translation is CASSVEGQPQHF.

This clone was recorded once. CDR3 DNA sequence: TGTGCCAGCAGGGGGGATAGGACTAGCTTCAATGAGCAGTTCTTC. This gives the protein CASRGDRTSFNEQFF. V gene TRBV28 combines with J gene TRBJ2-1, with TRBD2 matching over 8 bases. The germline CDR1 and CDR2 sequences are MDHEN and SYDVKM. Trimming cost V 6 bases and J 6 bases; bases outside gene matches: 10. The CDR3 contains 15 residues. Supplemented by reference TRBV28 and TRBJ2-1, the full variable domain reads DVKVTQSSRYLVKRTGEKVFLECVQDMDHENMFWYRQDPGLGLRLIYFSYDVKMKEKGDIPEGYSVSREKKERFSLILESASTNQTSMYLCASRGDRTSFNEQFFGPGTRLTVL.

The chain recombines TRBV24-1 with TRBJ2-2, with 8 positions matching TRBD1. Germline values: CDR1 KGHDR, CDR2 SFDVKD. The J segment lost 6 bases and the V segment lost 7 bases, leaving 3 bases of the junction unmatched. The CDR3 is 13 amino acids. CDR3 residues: CATRTGAAGELFF. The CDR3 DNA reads TGTGCCACCAGGACAGGGGCGGCCGGGGAGCTGTTTTTT.

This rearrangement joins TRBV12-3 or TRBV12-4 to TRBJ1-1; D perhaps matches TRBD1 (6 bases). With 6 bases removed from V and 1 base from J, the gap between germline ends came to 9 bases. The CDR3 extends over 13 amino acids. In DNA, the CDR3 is TGTGCCAGCAGCCGACAGGAGAACACTGAAGCTTTCTTT. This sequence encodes CASSRQENTEAFF.

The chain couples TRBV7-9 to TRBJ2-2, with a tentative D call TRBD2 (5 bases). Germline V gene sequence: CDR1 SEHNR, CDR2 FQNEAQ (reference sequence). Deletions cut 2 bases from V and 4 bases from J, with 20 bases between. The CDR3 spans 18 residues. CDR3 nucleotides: TGTGCCAGCAGCTTATTTCCGGGCGGAGCGGAGAGCACCGGGGAGCTGTTTTTT. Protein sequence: CASSLFPGGAESTGELFF.

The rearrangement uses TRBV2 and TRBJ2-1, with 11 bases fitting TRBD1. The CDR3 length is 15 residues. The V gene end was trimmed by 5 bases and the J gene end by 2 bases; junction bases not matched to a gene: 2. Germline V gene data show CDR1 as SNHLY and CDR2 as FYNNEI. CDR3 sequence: CASSPDRGPYNEQFF. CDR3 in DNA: TGTGCCAGCAGTCCGGACAGGGGGCCCTACAATGAGCAGTTCTTC.

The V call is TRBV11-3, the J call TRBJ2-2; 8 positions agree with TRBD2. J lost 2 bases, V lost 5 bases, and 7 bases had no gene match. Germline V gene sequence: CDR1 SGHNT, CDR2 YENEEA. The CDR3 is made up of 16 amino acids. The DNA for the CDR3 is TGTGCCAGCAGCCTTTATAGCGGGATAAACACCGGGGAGCTGTTTTTT. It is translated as CASSLYSGINTGELFF.

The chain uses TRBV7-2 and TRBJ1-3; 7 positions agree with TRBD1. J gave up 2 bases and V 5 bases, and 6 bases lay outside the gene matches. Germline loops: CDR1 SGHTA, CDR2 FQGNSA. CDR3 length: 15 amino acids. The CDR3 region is CASSLNRGAGNTIYF. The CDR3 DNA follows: TGTGCCAGCAGCCTGAACAGGGGAGCTGGAAACACCATATATTTT. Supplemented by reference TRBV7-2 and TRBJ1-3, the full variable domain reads GAGVSQSPSNKVTEKGKDVELRCDPISGHTALYWYRQSLGQGLEFLIYFQGNSAPDKSGLPSDRFSAERTGGSVSTLTIQRTQQEDSAVYLCASSLNRGAGNTIYFGEGSWLTVV.

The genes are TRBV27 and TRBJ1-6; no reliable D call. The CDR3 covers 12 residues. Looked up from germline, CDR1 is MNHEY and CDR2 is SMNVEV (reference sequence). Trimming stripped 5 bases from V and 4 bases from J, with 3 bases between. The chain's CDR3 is CASSPYNSPLHF. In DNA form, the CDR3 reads TGTGCCAGCAGTCCGTATAATTCACCCCTCCACTTT.

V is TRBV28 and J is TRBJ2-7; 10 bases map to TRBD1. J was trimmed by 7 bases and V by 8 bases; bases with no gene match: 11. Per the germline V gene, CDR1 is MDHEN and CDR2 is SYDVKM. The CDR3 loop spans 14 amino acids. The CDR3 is CASQAGTGAREQYF. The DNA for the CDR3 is TGTGCCAGCCAAGCCGGGACAGGGGCGCGGGAGCAGTACTTC.

Written as DNA, the CDR3 is TGTGCCAGCAGCCAAGGTTTCGGGGGTTATAGCAATCAGCCCCAGCATTTT. Amino acids: CASSQGFGGYSNQPQHF. The chain combines TRBV3-1 (or the pseudogene TRBV3-2) with TRBJ1-5, with a weak D call TRBD1 (5 bases). V dropped 1 base and J dropped 0 bases, with 13 bases sitting between them. CDR3 length equals 17 residues. CDR1 LGHDT and CDR2 YNNKEL come from the germline V gene (reference sequence).

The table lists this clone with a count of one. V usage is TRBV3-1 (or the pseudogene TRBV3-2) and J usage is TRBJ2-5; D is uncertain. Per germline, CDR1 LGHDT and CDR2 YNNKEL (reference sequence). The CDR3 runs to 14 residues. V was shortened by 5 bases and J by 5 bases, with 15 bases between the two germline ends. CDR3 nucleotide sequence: TGTGCCAGCAGCTGGAGTAGCTTGAGGGAGACCCAGTACTTC. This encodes CASSWSSLRETQYF.

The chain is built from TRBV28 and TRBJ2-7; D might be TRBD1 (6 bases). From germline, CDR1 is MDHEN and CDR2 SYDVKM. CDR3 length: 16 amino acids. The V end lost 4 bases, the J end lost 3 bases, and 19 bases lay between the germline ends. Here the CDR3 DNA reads TGTGCCAGCAGTTATATGTCTGTGTCGGGACACTACGAGCAGTACTTC. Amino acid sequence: CASSYMSVSGHYEQYF. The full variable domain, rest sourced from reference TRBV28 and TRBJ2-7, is DVKVTQSSRYLVKRTGEKVFLECVQDMDHENMFWYRQDPGLGLRLIYFSYDVKMKEKGDIPEGYSVSREKKERFSLILESASTNQTSMYLCASSYMSVSGHYEQYFGPGTRLTVT.

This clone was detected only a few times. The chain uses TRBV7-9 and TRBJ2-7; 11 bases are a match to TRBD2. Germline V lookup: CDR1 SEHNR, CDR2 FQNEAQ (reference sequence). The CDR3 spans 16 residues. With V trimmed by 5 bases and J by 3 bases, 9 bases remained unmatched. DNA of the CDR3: TGTGCCAGCAGCGTCACGCCGGGACTAGCGGTCTACGAGCAGTACTTC. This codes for CASSVTPGLAVYEQYF.

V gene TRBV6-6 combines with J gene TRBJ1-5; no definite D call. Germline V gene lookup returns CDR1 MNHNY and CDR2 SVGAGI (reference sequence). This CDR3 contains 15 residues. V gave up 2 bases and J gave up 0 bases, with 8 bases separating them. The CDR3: CASSYDRGSNQPQHF. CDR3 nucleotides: TGTGCCAGCAGTTACGATCGGGGTAGCAATCAGCCCCAGCATTTT.